A selection of T cell receptor beta chains follows, all from one sample in a study of radiation and T cells in renal cell carcinoma. Clones were sequenced by immunoSEQ multiplex PCR, and TCRdb holds only the in-frame ones, with some missing. This table holds over 85,000 clones, 70% to 90% found once. Sequenced here: blood, sampled from a patient whose treatment included radiotherapy and nephrectomy. The receptors derive from a man between 50 and 59 years old with renal cell carcinoma. CDR3s include the opening cysteine and the closing phenylalanine or tryptophan. D genes are given only for firm matches. Where a row states a size, it is once, few, many or the class of an expanded clone; other rows omit it.

j_call clone_size d_call v_call cdr3_aa cdr3_nt
TRBJ2-1 - - TRBV5-4 CASSQNVGARVF TGTGCCAGCAGCCAGAACGTGGGTGCGAGGGTCTTC
TRBJ1-2 - - TRBV6-5 CASSKIEGVRYGYTF TGTGCCAGCAGTAAAATCGAAGGGGTTCGCTATGGCTACACCTTC
TRBJ2-3 - - TRBV5-5 CASSLVGEDTQYF TGTGCCAGCAGCTTGGTTGGGGAAGATACGCAGTATTTT
TRBJ2-1 - - TRBV7-9 CASSLWVGRDLDEQFF TGTGCCAGCAGCTTATGGGTCGGGCGGGATCTCGATGAGCAGTTCTTC
TRBJ1-5 - TRBD1 TRBV19 CASSPGATGAQPQHF TGTGCCAGTAGCCCGGGGGCGACAGGGGCTCAGCCCCAGCATTTT
TRBJ1-4 - - TRBV7-9 CASSPQRVEKLFF TGTGCCAGCAGCCCCCAGAGGGTCGAAAAACTGTTTTTT
TRBJ2-1 - TRBD2 TRBV18 CASSPPSGFNEQFF TGTGCCAGCTCACCACCTAGCGGGTTTAATGAGCAGTTCTTC
TRBJ1-1 - TRBD1 TRBV5-1 CASADRDNLNTEAFF TGCGCCAGCGCCGACAGGGATAATTTGAACACTGAAGCTTTCTTT
TRBJ2-1 - - TRBV6-5 CATGIGYYNEQFF TGTGCCACGGGAATAGGGTATTACAATGAGCAGTTCTTC
TRBJ1-1 - - TRBV9 CASSSGTANEAFF TGTGCCAGCAGCTCCGGAACAGCGAATGAAGCTTTCTTT
TRBJ1-4 - TRBD1 TRBV6-6 CASSKQGATNEKLFF TGTGCCAGCAGTAAACAGGGGGCAACTAATGAAAAACTGTTTTTT
TRBJ2-7 once TRBD2 TRBV6-6 CASSYLAGGPREQYF TGTGCCAGCAGCTATCTAGCGGGAGGGCCCCGCGAGCAGTACTTC
TRBJ1-5 once - TRBV19 CASSIELPSGVSNQPQHF TGTGCCAGTAGTATAGAGCTCCCCTCCGGGGTTAGCAATCAGCCCCAGCATTTT
TRBJ2-1 - TRBD1 TRBV4-2 CASSQGQVVDEQFF TGTGCCAGCAGCCAGGGACAGGTCGTAGATGAGCAGTTCTTC
TRBJ2-7 once TRBD2 TRBV7-8 CASSFGTGGYEQYF TGTGCCAGCAGCTTCGGGACCGGGGGGTACGAGCAGTACTTC
TRBJ2-3 - TRBD2 TRBV12-5 CASGPTSGGISTDTQYF TGTGCTAGTGGTCCGACTAGCGGGGGAATTAGCACAGATACGCAGTATTTT
TRBJ2-7 - - TRBV10-3 CAISESTADLPEQYF TGTGCCATCAGTGAGTCGACGGCAGACCTCCCCGAGCAGTACTTC
TRBJ1-4 - - TRBV19 CASSGQHEKLFF TGTGCCAGTAGTGGACAGCATGAAAAACTGTTTTTT
TRBJ1-1 - - TRBV19 CASSMSGLSGSGGTEAFF TGTGCCAGTAGTATGAGTGGTTTGTCAGGGAGTGGAGGCACTGAAGCTTTCTTT
TRBJ2-7 - - TRBV7-3 CASSLLFSYEQYF TGTGCCAGCAGCTTACTTTTCTCCTACGAGCAGTACTTC
TRBJ2-5 once TRBD1 TRBV19 CASSATGVGETQYF TGTGCCAGTAGTGCGACAGGGGTCGGTGAGACCCAGTACTTC
TRBJ2-7 - TRBD2 TRBV25-1 CASSEFGSGNYEQYF TGTGCCAGCAGCGAATTTGGGAGCGGGAACTACGAGCAGTACTTC
TRBJ1-2 once TRBD1 TRBV5-1 CASSLYSGGSNYGYTF TGCGCCAGCAGCTTGTATTCAGGGGGCAGTAACTATGGCTACACCTTC
TRBJ1-2 - - TRBV18 CASSPIDSRRPNYGYTF TGTGCCAGCTCACCTATTGACAGCAGGCGACCTAACTATGGCTACACCTTC
TRBJ2-2 - TRBD2 TRBV9 CASSAMTSGREINTGELFF TGTGCCAGCAGTGCTATGACTAGCGGGAGGGAGATAAACACCGGGGAGCTGTTTTTT
TRBJ1-1 - - TRBV30 CAWSLEETEAFF TGTGCCTGGAGTCTCGAGGAGACTGAAGCTTTCTTT
TRBJ1-1 once - TRBV18 CASSRSGQGDTEAFF TGTGCCAGCTCACGATCGGGACAAGGAGATACTGAAGCTTTCTTT
TRBJ2-3 - TRBD1 TRBV28 CASSSLGQGPPYTQYF TGTGCCAGCAGTTCCCTTGGACAGGGCCCGCCGTATACGCAGTATTTT
TRBJ1-2 - - TRBV5-1 CASSLGQLYGYTF TGCGCCAGCAGCTTGGGGCAGCTCTATGGCTACACCTTC
TRBJ2-1 - TRBD2 TRBV7-9 CASSSPWTSGVGNEQFF TGTGCCAGCAGCTCCCCATGGACTAGCGGGGTTGGGAATGAGCAGTTCTTC
TRBJ2-5 once - TRBV7-2 CASSLGRNVQETQYF TGTGCCAGCAGCTTAGGTCGCAACGTCCAAGAGACCCAGTACTTC
TRBJ2-5 - - TRBV19 CASSLYETQYF TGTGCCAGTAGTTTGTATGAGACCCAGTACTTC
TRBJ2-2 - - TRBV30 CAWSVNPLGTTGELFF TGTGCCTGGAGTGTAAACCCCTTGGGGACTACCGGGGAGCTGTTTTTT
TRBJ2-7 - - TRBV4-1 CASSQGGPGYEQYF TGCGCCAGCAGCCAGGGGGGGCCAGGGTACGAGCAGTACTTC
TRBJ2-3 - TRBD1 TRBV5-1 CASKDRTGGTDTQYF TGCGCCAGCAAGGACCGGACAGGGGGCACAGATACGCAGTATTTT
TRBJ2-7 - - TRBV5-6 CASSFTMWAYEQYF TGTGCCAGCAGCTTTACAATGTGGGCCTACGAGCAGTACTTC
TRBJ2-7 - TRBD2 TRBV11-3 CASSSGLDYEQYF TGTGCCAGCAGCTCGGGACTAGATTACGAGCAGTACTTC
TRBJ2-1 - TRBD2 TRBV7-6 CASSLVAGGYNEQFF TGTGCCAGCAGCTTAGTAGCGGGAGGCTACAATGAGCAGTTCTTC
TRBJ2-3 once - TRBV5-1 CASSSGARTDTQYF TGCGCCAGCAGCTCGGGCGCGAGGACAGATACGCAGTATTTT
TRBJ2-3 few - TRBV7-2 CASSLMGHAPDTQYF TGTGCCAGCAGCTTAATGGGACACGCACCAGATACGCAGTATTTT
TRBJ2-5 - - TRBV4-1 CASSRQETQYF TGCGCCAGCAGCCGCCAAGAGACCCAGTACTTC
TRBJ1-1 - - TRBV5-1 CASSRGTRGAFF TGCGCCAGCAGCCGGGGAACTCGCGGGGCTTTCTTT
TRBJ2-7 - TRBD1 TRBV5-1 CASSLAGNRGPYEQYF TGCGCCAGCAGCTTGGCGGGGAACAGGGGGCCTTACGAGCAGTACTTC
TRBJ2-5 few - TRBV6-1 CASSGTFGETQYF TGTGCCAGCAGTGGTACCTTCGGAGAGACCCAGTACTTC
TRBJ1-4 - - TRBV4-1 CASSQENGRINEKLFF TGCGCCAGCAGCCAAGAGAACGGGCGGATTAATGAAAAACTGTTTTTT